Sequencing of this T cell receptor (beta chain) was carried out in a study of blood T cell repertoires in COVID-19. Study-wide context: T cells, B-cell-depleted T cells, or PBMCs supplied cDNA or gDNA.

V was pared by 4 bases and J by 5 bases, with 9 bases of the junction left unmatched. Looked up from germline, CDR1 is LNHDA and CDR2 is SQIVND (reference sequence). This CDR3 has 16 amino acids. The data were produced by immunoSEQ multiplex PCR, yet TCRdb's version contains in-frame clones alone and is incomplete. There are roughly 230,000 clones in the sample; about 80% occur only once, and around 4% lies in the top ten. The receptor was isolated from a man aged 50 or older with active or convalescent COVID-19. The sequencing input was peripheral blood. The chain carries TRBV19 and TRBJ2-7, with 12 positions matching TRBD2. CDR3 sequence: CASSTPTSGGRHEQYF. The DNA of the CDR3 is TGTGCCAGTAGTACCCCCACTAGCGGGGGGAGGCACGAGCAGTACTTC.